This paragraph covers one TCR beta chain sequence. This entry is derived from a study of CD8 T cells in ankylosing spondylitis. TCRdb re-derived calls from the 5' RACE reads in MiXCR, one entry per CDR3 protein. The data show 250,000 to 300,000 distinct CDR3 sequences, 20% seen once. Trimming pared 5 bases from V and 7 bases from J, leaving 11 bases between. Germline CDR1 is SGHTA and CDR2 is FQGTGA. CDR3 length equals 13 residues. The TCR sequence derives from a male donor with ankylosing spondylitis or in good health (not recorded which). Input material: blood, either unsorted or a sorted T cell fraction (not recorded which). This chain links TRBV7-3 with TRBJ2-2, with no clear D. The CDR3 is CASSPRGDGELFF. For the CDR3, the DNA is TGTGCCAGCAGCCCACGCGGAGACGGGGAGCTGTTTTTT.